Each of the 23 T cell receptor beta chains below was sequenced from the same sample in a study of vaccination and CD4 T cells after COVID-19. Treatment specified: roughly ten-day PBMC culture with coronavirus spike peptide pools or control peptides (ViraFEST assay). The Oncomine TCR Beta short-read assay sequenced DNA from cultured CD4+ T cells. In TCRdb, the PCR reads were re-called with MiXCR into one record per CDR3 protein. The sample lists roughly 16,000 distinct CDR3 sequences; about 44% were seen once. These receptors have no identified antigens. The sample comprised CD4+ T cells from blood, cultured in vitro. All receptors derive from a human donor who had recovered from COVID-19.

The rearrangement links TRBV3-1 to TRBJ1-5; TRBD1 aligns across 10 bases. Germline V gene data show CDR1 as LGHDT and CDR2 as YNNKEL (reference sequence). The CDR3 extends over 15 amino acids. After removal of 3 bases from V and 4 bases from J, the junction contained 3 bases not matched to a gene. CDR3 DNA: TGTGCCAGCAGCCATACGGACAGGGGGAATCAGCCCCAGCATTTT. This codes for CASSHTDRGNQPQHF.

In this sample, this clonotype turned up a few times. The chain uses TRBV20-1 and TRBJ2-5, with a tentative D call TRBD2 (7 bases). Germline V lookup: CDR1 DFQATT, CDR2 SNEGSKA (reference sequence). V lost 3 bases to trimming and J lost 7 bases, with 12 bases between them. The CDR3 runs to 12 residues. CDR3 sequence reads: CSASGGQLTQYF. CDR3 DNA sequence: TGCAGTGCTAGCGGGGGGCAATTGACCCAGTACTTC.

The table lists this clonotype with a few counts. The V gene is TRBV20-1, the J gene TRBJ2-3, with D maybe TRBD1 (5 bases). Trimming stripped 1 base from V and 2 bases from J, with 7 bases between. The CDR3 runs to 13 residues. Germline V CDR1 and CDR2: DFQATT, SNEGSKA (reference sequence). The CDR3 DNA follows: TGCAGTGCTAGAGGACAGTACACAGATACGCAGTATTTT. Translation gives CSARGQYTDTQYF.

The gene calls are TRBV7-3 and TRBJ2-4; possibly TRBD1 for D (7 bases). V was trimmed by 4 bases and J by 0 bases, leaving 16 bases between them. CDR3 length equals 17 residues. Per germline, CDR1 SGHTA and CDR2 FQGTGA. CDR3: CASSSGAGGLAKNIQYF. The CDR3 coding sequence is TGTGCCAGCAGCTCCGGAGCAGGGGGGCTAGCCAAAAACATTCAGTACTTC.

The chain recombines TRBV28 with TRBJ1-3; 9 bases line up with TRBD1. V dropped 5 bases and J dropped 0; count of bases not matched to a gene: 8. Germline CDR1 and CDR2: MDHEN and SYDVKM. CDR3 size: 17 residues. This CDR3 reads CASSRPGQGHSGNTIYF. The CDR3 coding sequence is TGTGCCAGCAGTAGACCGGGACAGGGACACTCTGGAAACACCATATATTTT.

The chain employs TRBV7-9 and TRBJ2-5; 7 bases agree with TRBD2. Germline V gene sequence: CDR1 SEHNR, CDR2 FQNEAQ (reference sequence). V was clipped by 1 base and J by 7 bases; unmatched bases: 9. The CDR3 runs to 15 residues. DNA for the CDR3: TGTGCCAGCAGCTTAGATTACGGGTCGGGGGGGACCCAGTACTTC. Its translation: CASSLDYGSGGTQYF.

This clonotype has only a few counts. This chain uses TRBV5-4 with TRBJ2-2; 13 nucleotides match TRBD2. The CDR3 is 15 amino acids. CDR1 SGHNT and CDR2 YYREEE come from the germline V gene (reference sequence). The ends lost 3 bases at V and 6 bases at J; junction bases unmatched: 2. CDR3 residues: CASSWTSGRAGELFF. The DNA of the CDR3 is TGTGCCAGCAGCTGGACTAGCGGGAGAGCCGGGGAGCTGTTTTTT.

Regarding this clonotype: Relative to the germline gene, one junction end is altered; a read error may explain this. The chain employs TRBV5-6 and TRBJ1-2; possibly TRBD1 for D (5 bases). The CDR3 consists of 13 residues. In germline, CDR1 is SGHDT, CDR2 YYEEEE. DNA for the CDR3: TGTGCCGGCAGTCCCCAGGGTAGCTATGGCTACACCTTC. Protein: CAGSPQGSYGYTF.

The chain couples TRBV30 to TRBJ2-7, with D possibly TRBD2 on 6 matching bases. The CDR3 length is 14 residues. Trimming pared 1 base from V and 2 bases from J, leaving 12 bases between. Germline CDR1 GTSNPN, CDR2 SVGIG (reference sequence). The CDR3 sequence: CAWSELAPPYEQYF. The CDR3 bases are TGTGCCTGGAGTGAACTAGCTCCCCCCTACGAGCAGTACTTC. Full variable domain (missing parts from reference TRBV30 and TRBJ2-7): SQTIHQWPATLVQPVGSPLSLECTVEGTSNPNLYWYRQAAGRGLQLLFYSVGIGQISSEVPQNLSASRPQDRQFILSSKKLLLSDSGFYLCAWSELAPPYEQYFGPGTRLTVT.

V gene TRBV5-4 combines with J gene TRBJ2-3, with D perhaps matching TRBD1 or TRBD2 (5 bases each). The CDR3 has 14 amino acids. Germline values: CDR1 SGHNT, CDR2 YYREEE (reference sequence). Deletions cut 4 bases from V and 0 bases from J, with 9 bases between. The CDR3 reads CASSIWDSTDTQYF. As DNA, the CDR3 is TGTGCCAGCAGCATCTGGGACAGCACAGATACGCAGTATTTT.

The chain recombines TRBV20-1 with TRBJ2-7; D is perhaps TRBD1 (5 bases). The CDR3 spans 14 residues. With 0 bases removed from V and 4 bases from J, the gap between germline ends came to 13 bases. Germline V lookup: CDR1 DFQATT, CDR2 SNEGSKA (reference sequence). The CDR3 DNA sequence: TGCAGTGCTAGAGAAGGGGTCCCAAAATACGAGCAGTACTTC. Protein: CSAREGVPKYEQYF.

The V call is TRBV4-1, the J call TRBJ1-1; D call uncertain. The V gene lost 1 base and the J gene lost 5 bases, with 14 bases spanning the gap. Germline CDR1 reads MGHRA; CDR2 reads YSYEKL. The CDR3 loop spans 15 amino acids. The CDR3: CASSQVVKRSTEAFF. The DNA of the CDR3 is TGCGCCAGCAGCCAAGTTGTCAAGAGGTCGACTGAAGCTTTCTTT.

V usage is TRBV20-1 and J usage is TRBJ2-2; the match to TRBD2 covers 9 bases. V gave up 0 bases and J gave up 7 bases; unmatched junction bases: 12. The CDR3 is 17 amino acids. Per germline, CDR1 DFQATT and CDR2 SNEGSKA (reference sequence). The CDR3 DNA follows: TGCAGTGCTAGAGATCTCGCTAGCGGGATTATGAGCGGGGAGCTGTTTTTT. Its translation: CSARDLASGIMSGELFF.

This chain joins TRBV20-1 and TRBJ2-7, with D uncertain. The germline gives CDR1 DFQATT, CDR2 SNEGSKA (reference sequence). V shed 0 bases and J shed 6 bases, with 12 bases lying between them. The CDR3 contains 13 residues. CDR3 sequence: CSARDPWTGEQYF. The CDR3, as DNA: TGCAGTGCTAGAGACCCTTGGACGGGCGAGCAGTACTTC.

This clonotype was recorded once. This sequence joins TRBV20-1 and TRBJ2-1; D gene uncertain. CDR3 length: 16 amino acids. The germline CDR1 and CDR2 sequences are DFQATT and SNEGSKA (reference sequence). Trimming removed 0 bases at V and 2 bases at J, with 14 bases between. The CDR3 sequence: CSARETASAAYNEQFF. The DNA of the CDR3 is TGCAGTGCTAGAGAAACAGCCTCAGCAGCCTACAATGAGCAGTTCTTC.

This clonotype was seen a few times. J is TRBJ2-5 and V is TRBV2; D possibly matches TRBD1 or TRBD2 (6 bases each). Trimming cost V 8 bases and J 4 bases, with 20 bases left between them. The length of the CDR3 is 15 residues. The germline V gene encodes CDR1 SNHLY and CDR2 FYNNEI. CDR3 in amino acids: CASAPRDKGGETQYF. The CDR3 DNA sequence: TGTGCCAGCGCACCCCGGGACAAGGGGGGAGAGACCCAGTACTTC.

The J gene is TRBJ2-5, the V gene TRBV6-1, with D possibly TRBD1 on 6 matching bases. Germline V CDR1 and CDR2: MNHNS, SASEGT. The CDR3 is 13 amino acids. V dropped 8 bases and J dropped 5 bases, with 15 bases sitting between them. The CDR3 sequence: CASGGVTGETQYF. The CDR3 nucleotides are TGTGCCAGCGGGGGCGTGACCGGGGAGACCCAGTACTTC.

The J gene is TRBJ2-5, the V gene TRBV6-1, with 9 bases fitting TRBD2. Germline CDR1 reads MNHNS; CDR2 reads SASEGT. This CDR3 spans 16 amino acids. The V and J ends lost 0 bases and 2 bases, in that order; junction bases with no gene match: 4. CDR3 sequence reads: CASSEAPSGVQETQYF. Here the CDR3 DNA reads TGTGCCAGCAGTGAAGCGCCTAGCGGGGTACAAGAGACCCAGTACTTC.

The chain recombines TRBV6-1 with TRBJ1-2; TRBD1 matches 8 bases. The CDR3 is 15 residues long. V lost 6 bases and J lost 0; bases outside the gene matches: 6. Germline CDR1 MNHNS, CDR2 SASEGT. CDR3 protein: CASSRGTGTNYGYTF. In nucleotides, the CDR3 is TGTGCCAGCAGCCGCGGGACAGGTACTAACTATGGCTACACCTTC.

This clonotype has more than one count but fewer than ten. This sequence joins TRBV10-3 and TRBJ2-5, with D perhaps TRBD2 (6 bases). V dropped 5 bases and J dropped 5 bases, with 15 bases sitting between them. Per the germline V gene, CDR1 is ENHRY and CDR2 is SYGVKD. This CDR3 has 14 amino acids. The CDR3 protein is CAISRDGAGETQYF. DNA of the CDR3: TGTGCCATCAGTAGAGATGGGGCGGGGGAGACCCAGTACTTC.

V is TRBV7-3 and J is TRBJ2-3; the match to TRBD1 covers 7 bases. The CDR3 extends over 14 amino acids. The ends lost 2 bases at V and 6 bases at J; junction bases unmatched: 5. Germline CDR1 and CDR2: SGHTA and FQGTGA. CDR3 protein: CASSLRQGDDTQYF. The DNA of the CDR3 is TGTGCCAGCAGCTTACGGCAGGGGGACGATACGCAGTATTTT.

A single count supports this clonotype. The V and J genes are TRBV5-4 and TRBJ2-7, with D possibly being TRBD2 (6 bases). CDR1 and CDR2 (germline): SGHNT, YYREEE (reference sequence). This CDR3 has 14 residues. V gave up 4 bases and J gave up 3 bases, with 14 bases separating them. The CDR3 here is CASSLGTLGYEQYF. The CDR3 DNA reads as TGTGCCAGCAGCCTCGGGACTCTCGGCTACGAGCAGTACTTC.

This clonotype was counted only a few times. The CDR3 bases are TGTGCCAGCAGTGGACAGGCGAACACCGGGGAGCTGTTTTTT. Protein: CASSGQANTGELFF. The V and J genes are TRBV6-1 and TRBJ2-2; a weak D match, TRBD1 (6 bases). This CDR3 spans 14 amino acids. V lost 4 bases and J lost 0, with 6 bases in between. Germline V gene sequence: CDR1 MNHNS, CDR2 SASEGT.